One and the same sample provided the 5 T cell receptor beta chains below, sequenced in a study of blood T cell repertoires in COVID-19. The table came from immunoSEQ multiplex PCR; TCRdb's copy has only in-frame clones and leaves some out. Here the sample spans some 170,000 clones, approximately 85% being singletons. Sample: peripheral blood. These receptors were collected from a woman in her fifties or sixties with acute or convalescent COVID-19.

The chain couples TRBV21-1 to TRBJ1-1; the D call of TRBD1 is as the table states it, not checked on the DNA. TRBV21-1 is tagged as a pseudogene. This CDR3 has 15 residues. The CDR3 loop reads CASSKALRVSTEAFF. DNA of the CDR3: TGTGCCAGCAGCAAAGCGCTCAGGGTGAGCACTGAAGCTTTCTTT.

CDR3 nucleotide sequence: TGTGCCAGTACCGGACAGGATCTTAATGGCGGGGAGCTGTTTTTT. Its protein is CASTGQDLNGGELFF. The chain carries TRBV25-1 and TRBJ2-2; 7 positions agree with TRBD1. Germline assignment: CDR1 MGHDK and CDR2 SYGVNS. Unmatched junction bases numbered 14, after V lost 9 bases and J lost 7 bases. This CDR3 has 15 residues.

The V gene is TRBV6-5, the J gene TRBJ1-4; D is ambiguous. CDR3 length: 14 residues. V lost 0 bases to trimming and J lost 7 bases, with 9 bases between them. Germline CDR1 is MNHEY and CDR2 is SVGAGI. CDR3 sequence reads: CASSYSGRGEKLFF. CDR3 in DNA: TGTGCCAGCAGTTACTCAGGCCGAGGTGAAAAACTGTTTTTT.

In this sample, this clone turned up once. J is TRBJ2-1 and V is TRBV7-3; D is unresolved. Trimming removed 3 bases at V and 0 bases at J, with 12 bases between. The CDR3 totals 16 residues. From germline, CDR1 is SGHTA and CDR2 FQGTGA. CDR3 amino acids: CASSFGLGGSYNEQFF. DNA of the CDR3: TGTGCCAGCAGCTTTGGTTTAGGCGGCTCCTACAATGAGCAGTTCTTC. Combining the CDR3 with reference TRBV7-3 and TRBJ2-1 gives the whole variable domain GAGVSQTPSNKVTEKGKYVELRCDPISGHTALYWYRQSLGQGPEFLIYFQGTGAADDSGLPNDRFFAVRPEGSVSTLKIQRTERGDSAVYLCASSFGLGGSYNEQFFGPGTRLTVL.

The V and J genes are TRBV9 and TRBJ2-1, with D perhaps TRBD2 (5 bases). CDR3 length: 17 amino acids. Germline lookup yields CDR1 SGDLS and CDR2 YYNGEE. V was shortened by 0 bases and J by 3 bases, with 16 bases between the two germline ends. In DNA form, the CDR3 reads TGTGCCAGCAGCGTAGGCGCCGGGTCGGGGTACTACAATGAGCAGTTCTTC. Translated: CASSVGAGSGYYNEQFF.